This is a list of T cell receptor beta chains from one sample in a study of blood T cell repertoires in COVID-19. Generated by immunoSEQ multiplex PCR, the TCRdb table keeps only in-frame clones and is missing some. The sample shows 200,000 to 250,000 clones, 70% to 85% of them seen only once. The specimen was peripheral blood. These receptor sequences come from a woman older than 75 with acute or convalescent COVID-19. Each CDR3 is given with its conserved first and last residue. D genes are given only for firm matches. Some rows have no size entry. The others give once, few or many, or a class for an expanded clone.

v_call	clone_size	d_call	j_call	cdr3_aa	cdr3_nt
TRBV3-1/TRBV3-2	.	.	TRBJ2-2	CASSPYTANTGELFF	TGTGCCAGCAGCCCGTACACAGCGAACACCGGGGAGCTGTTTTTT
TRBV2	.	.	TRBJ2-6	CASRGQRGSAGANVLTF	TGTGCCAGCAGGGGACAAAGGGGGAGCGCTGGGGCCAACGTCCTGACTTTC
TRBV4-3	.	.	TRBJ1-2	CASSLLPGEGGYTF	TGCGCCAGCAGCCTCTTACCAGGGGAGGGTGGCTACACCTTC
TRBV15	few	TRBD2	TRBJ2-3	CATSSGLANVDTQYF	TGTGCCACCAGCAGTGGACTAGCGAATGTAGATACGCAGTATTTT
TRBV7-8	.	TRBD1	TRBJ1-3	CASSSRGPSGNTIYF	TGTGCCAGCAGCTCGAGGGGGCCCTCTGGAAACACCATATATTTT
TRBV6-9	.	.	TRBJ1-3	CASSYKEARLAGNTIYF	TGTGCCAGCAGTTATAAGGAGGCCAGGCTCGCTGGAAACACCATATATTTT
TRBV11-2	.	.	TRBJ2-3	CASSLGLVAHTDTQYF	TGTGCCAGCAGCTTAGGACTGGTTGCGCATACAGATACGCAGTATTTT
TRBV12-5	.	.	TRBJ1-1	CASGLYRRNTEAFF	TGTGCTAGTGGTTTATACAGGCGGAACACTGAAGCTTTCTTT
TRBV19	once	TRBD1	TRBJ1-6	CASSMPFRTGVDSPLHF	TGTGCCAGTAGTATGCCCTTCCGCACAGGGGTCGATTCACCCCTCCACTTT
TRBV7-2	once	TRBD2	TRBJ2-3	CASSLAASGVADTQYF	TGTGCCAGCAGCTTAGCCGCTAGCGGGGTTGCAGATACGCAGTATTTT
TRBV7-2	.	.	TRBJ2-5	CASSPPGVPETQYF	TGTGCCAGCAGCCCCCCCGGAGTTCCGGAGACCCAGTACTTC
TRBV30	.	.	TRBJ1-4	CAWSKGPQREKLFF	TGTGCCTGGAGTAAGGGGCCCCAAAGGGAAAAACTGTTTTTT
TRBV5-8	.	TRBD1	TRBJ2-7	CASSFRDRLSYEQYF	TGTGCCAGCAGCTTCCGGGACAGACTCTCCTACGAGCAGTACTTC
TRBV28	.	.	TRBJ1-5	CAVGSLFNQPQHF	TGTGCCGTAGGGAGTTTATTTAATCAGCCCCAGCATTTT
TRBV7-9	.	TRBD1	TRBJ1-4	CASSFDRGANEKLFF	TGTGCCAGCAGCTTTGACAGGGGTGCTAATGAAAAACTGTTTTTT
TRBV4-1	.	.	TRBJ2-1	CASSLHTGQGYNEQFF	TGCGCCAGCAGCCTTCATACAGGGCAGGGATACAATGAGCAGTTCTTC
TRBV6-5	.	TRBD1	TRBJ1-5	CATRPGQGNNQPQHF	TGTGCCACCCGCCCTGGACAGGGTAACAATCAGCCCCAGCATTTT
TRBV18	.	TRBD1	TRBJ1-2	CASSPQGARGYTF	TGTGCCAGCTCACCCCAGGGGGCGCGGGGCTACACCTTC
TRBV9	.	TRBD1	TRBJ1-4	CASSDDRGVSEKLFF	TGTGCCAGCAGCGACGACAGGGGCGTAAGTGAAAAACTGTTTTTT
TRBV6-6	.	TRBD1	TRBJ1-6	CASSKLGQSGSPLHF	TGTGCCAGCAGTAAATTGGGACAGTCTGGATCACCCCTCCACTTT
TRBV30	.	.	TRBJ1-1	CAWSAYSQNTEAFF	TGTGCCTGGAGTGCGTACAGTCAGAACACTGAAGCTTTCTTT
TRBV11-2	.	.	TRBJ1-1	CASSLVGGAEAFF	TGTGCCAGCAGCTTAGTGGGGGGTGCGGAAGCTTTCTTT
TRBV10-3	.	TRBD2	TRBJ2-7	CAIGGSSGGVLVDEQYF	TGTGCCATCGGTGGATCTAGCGGGGGGGTATTGGTAGACGAGCAGTACTTC
TRBV7-8	.	TRBD1	TRBJ2-7	CASRLQGVGYEQYF	TGTGCCAGCAGGTTACAGGGGGTCGGCTACGAGCAGTACTTC
TRBV28	.	TRBD1	TRBJ2-7	CASSLVWDRDDEQYF	TGTGCCAGCAGTTTGGTTTGGGACAGGGATGACGAGCAGTACTTC
TRBV20-1	.	.	TRBJ2-7	CSASELYEQYF	TGCAGTGCTAGCGAGCTCTACGAGCAGTACTTC
TRBV28	.	TRBD1	TRBJ1-1	CASSPNTGAEAFF	TGTGCCAGCAGCCCTAACACAGGGGCTGAAGCTTTCTTT
TRBV6-5	.	.	TRBJ1-5	CASSGQSNQPQHF	TGTGCCAGCAGCGGACAGAGCAATCAGCCCCAGCATTTT
TRBV12-3/TRBV12-4	.	.	TRBJ1-2	CASSTGVDYTF	TGTGCCAGCAGTACGGGGGTTGACTACACCTTC
TRBV6-5	.	.	TRBJ1-4	CASSPGSTNEKLFF	TGTGCCAGCAGCCCAGGATCAACTAATGAAAAACTGTTTTTT
TRBV5-1	.	.	TRBJ2-7	CASSPDRQRREQYF	TGCGCCAGCAGCCCCGACAGGCAGAGACGCGAGCAGTACTTC
TRBV2	.	.	TRBJ2-2	CASSGGVLAGELFF	TGTGCCAGCAGTGGCGGGGTACTCGCCGGGGAGCTGTTTTTT
TRBV28	.	TRBD1	TRBJ1-1	CASSLGSGGVTEAFF	TGTGCCAGCAGTTTGGGGTCAGGGGGCGTCACTGAAGCTTTCTTT
TRBV12-3/TRBV12-4	.	TRBD1	TRBJ1-4	CARKTGIGEKLFF	TGTGCCCGCAAGACAGGGATAGGAGAAAAACTGTTTTTT
TRBV5-4	.	TRBD1	TRBJ1-1	CASSGTTGGAGNTEAFF	TGTGCCAGCAGCGGTACCACAGGGGGCGCGGGGAACACTGAAGCTTTCTTT
TRBV19	.	TRBD1	TRBJ2-7	CASSTPSTGSYEQYF	TGTGCCAGTAGTACCCCCTCGACAGGGTCGTACGAGCAGTACTTC
TRBV11-2	few	TRBD1	TRBJ1-2	CASSSLRGQVSRYGYTF	TGTGCCAGCAGTTCCCTGAGGGGACAGGTATCGCGCTATGGCTACACCTTC
TRBV7-2	.	TRBD1	TRBJ2-7	CASSPRTGTGGEQYF	TGTGCCAGCAGCCCGCGTACCGGGACAGGGGGCGAGCAGTACTTC
TRBV1	.	.	TRBJ2-1	CTSSQAGGANEQFF	TGCACCAGCAGCCAAGCCGGGGGGGCCAATGAGCAGTTCTTC
TRBV15	.	TRBD1	TRBJ2-1	CATSSYSSTGGAIYEQFF	TGTGCCACCAGCAGTTACTCTTCGACAGGGGGCGCGATCTATGAGCAGTTCTTC
TRBV6-5	.	.	TRBJ1-2	CASSSYRAANYGYTF	TGTGCCAGCAGTTCCTACAGGGCCGCTAACTATGGCTACACCTTC
TRBV7-9	.	.	TRBJ1-2	CASRGRWQRYYGYTF	TGTGCCAGCAGGGGGAGGTGGCAGAGATACTATGGCTACACCTTC
TRBV6-5	few	.	TRBJ1-3	CASGSSGNTIYF	TGTGCCAGCGGTAGCTCTGGAAACACCATATATTTT
TRBV9	.	TRBD2	TRBJ2-1	CASSASGSTYNEQFF	TGTGCCAGCAGCGCTAGCGGTTCAACCTACAATGAGCAGTTCTTC
TRBV6-1	.	.	TRBJ1-5	CASSEKNTGTGLYQPQHF	TGTGCCAGCAGTGAGAAAAATACCGGGACGGGACTCTATCAGCCCCAGCATTTT
TRBV14	.	.	TRBJ2-7	CASSQQGVEQYF	TGTGCCAGCAGCCAACAGGGTGTCGAGCAGTACTTC
TRBV18	.	TRBD1	TRBJ1-1	CASSPGTGAPEAFF	TGTGCCAGCTCACCCGGGACAGGGGCTCCTGAAGCTTTCTTT
TRBV7-9	once	.	TRBJ1-2	CASSLEPRRRAGDYGYTF	TGTGCCAGCAGCTTAGAACCTCGTAGACGGGCGGGAGACTATGGCTACACCTTC
TRBV5-1	.	TRBD1	TRBJ1-3	CASSFGGGMDTIYF	TGCGCCAGCAGCTTTGGAGGGGGCATGGACACCATATATTTT
TRBV4-2	few	TRBD2	TRBJ2-5	CASSQFTSGGQETQYF	TGTGCCAGCAGCCAATTCACTAGCGGGGGCCAAGAGACCCAGTACTTC
TRBV5-1	.	.	TRBJ1-4	CASSLGAASEKLFF	TGCGCCAGCAGCTTGGGGGCCGCCAGCGAAAAACTGTTTTTT
TRBV9	.	.	TRBJ1-1	CASSVVGGNTEAFF	TGTGCCAGCAGCGTAGTGGGGGGGAACACTGAAGCTTTCTTT
TRBV4-2	once	.	TRBJ2-7	CASSGYRAYEQYF	TGTGCCAGCAGCGGTTACAGGGCCTACGAGCAGTACTTC
TRBV7-6	.	.	TRBJ1-6	CASSLRGSSYNSPLHF	TGTGCCAGCAGCTTAAGGGGGAGCTCCTATAATTCACCCCTCCACTTT
TRBV10-2	.	TRBD1	TRBJ2-1	CASGDRVGNEQFF	TGCGCCAGCGGGGACAGGGTTGGCAATGAGCAGTTCTTC